The present T cell receptor (beta chain) was sequenced within a study of T cells in Graves' hyperthyroidism and ophthalmopathy. Looking at the study overall: At initial diagnosis, before any treatment had begun, peripheral blood was obtained.

General study findings and limits: Ophthalmopathy cases were set apart from stable hyperthyroidism by a 13 V-J model.

This clonotype was detected many times. Antigen: not known. This CDR3 is built from 15 residues. Germline CDR1 reads KGHDR; CDR2 reads SFDVKD. The V end was cut by 2 bases, the J end by 4 bases, with 12 bases between. RNA transcripts gave rise to amplified TCR beta CDR3 regions. The HTBI primer set was used in a first-round RT-PCR of the TCR CDR3. Each CDR3 protein is one row after TCRdb ran MiXCR on the multiplex PCR reads. The repertoire includes about 350,000 distinct CDR3 sequences, around 13% of them detected once, and roughly 24% sits in the top ten. The V call is TRBV24-1, the J call TRBJ2-3; tentative D call: TRBD2 (5 bases). The sample consisted of blood. The receptor was isolated from a woman aged 25 to 45 with Graves' hyperthyroidism. CDR3 region: CATSDSEGVADTQYF. The CDR3 DNA follows: TGTGCCACCAGTGATTCTGAGGGAGTAGCAGATACGCAGTATTTT.